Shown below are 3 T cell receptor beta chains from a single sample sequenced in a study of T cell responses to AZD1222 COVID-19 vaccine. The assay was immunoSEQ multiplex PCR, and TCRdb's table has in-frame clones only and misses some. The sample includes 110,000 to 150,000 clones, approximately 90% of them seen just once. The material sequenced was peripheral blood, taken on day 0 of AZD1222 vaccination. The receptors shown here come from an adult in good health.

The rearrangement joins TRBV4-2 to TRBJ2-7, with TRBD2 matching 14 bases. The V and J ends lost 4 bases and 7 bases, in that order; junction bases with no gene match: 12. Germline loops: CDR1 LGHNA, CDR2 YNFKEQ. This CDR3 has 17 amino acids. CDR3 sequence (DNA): TGTGCCAGCAGCCCCGTGGCCGGGACTAGCGGGGGAAGGGAGCAGTACTTC. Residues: CASSPVAGTSGGREQYF.

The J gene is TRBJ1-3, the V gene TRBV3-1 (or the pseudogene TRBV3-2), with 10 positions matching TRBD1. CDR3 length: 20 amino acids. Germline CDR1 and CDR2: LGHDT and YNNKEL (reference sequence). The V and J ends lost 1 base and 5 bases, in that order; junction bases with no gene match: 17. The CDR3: CASSQGVLGIGQGVRNTIYF. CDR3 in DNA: TGTGCCAGCAGCCAAGGAGTGTTGGGGATTGGACAGGGGGTTAGAAACACCATATATTTT.

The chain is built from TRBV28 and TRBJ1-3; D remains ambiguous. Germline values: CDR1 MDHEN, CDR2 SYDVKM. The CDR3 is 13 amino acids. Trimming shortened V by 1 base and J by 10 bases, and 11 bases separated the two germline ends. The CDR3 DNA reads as TGTGCCAGCAGTTTATTGCGGGAGAGGACCATATATTTT. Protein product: CASSLLRERTIYF.